The entry below describes one T cell receptor (beta chain). The data are from a study of blood T cell repertoires in COVID-19. Study background: Nucleic acid was either cDNA or gDNA, and it came from T cells, B-cell-depleted T cells, or PBMCs.

CDR3 size: 16 residues. V was trimmed by 5 bases and J by 2 bases, leaving 19 bases between them. Germline V lookup: CDR1 SGHAT, CDR2 FQNNGV. The repertoire was sequenced with immunoSEQ multiplex PCR; TCRdb's copy has only in-frame clones and lacks some. The table includes some 320,000 clones, 85% to 90% detected once. The receptor was isolated from a woman aged 25 to 39 with COVID-19, enrolled during active disease. The specimen was peripheral blood. The J gene is TRBJ2-7, the V gene TRBV11-2; the D gene is possibly TRBD2 (7 bases). CDR3 loop: CASSRASRGAPYEQYF. CDR3 DNA sequence: TGTGCCAGCAGCCGGGCCAGCCGGGGGGCCCCCTACGAGCAGTACTTC.